This T cell receptor beta chain was sequenced during a study of regulatory T cells. This clone appeared a single time. No antigen is known for it. Whole-study findings and limits: In CD3G-deficient patients, conventional CD4+ T cells were enriched for hydrophobic CDR3 residues at positions 6 and 7.

The primer mix had 52 TRBV and 13 TRBJ primers. The data were produced by immunoSEQ multiplex PCR, yet TCRdb's version contains in-frame clones alone and is incomplete. The table includes over 25,000 clones, around 92% detected once. The receptor was derived from a person between 18 and 35 years old with CD3G deficiency. The sequenced sample was conventional CD4+ T cells sorted from blood.

CDR3 in DNA: TGTGCCATCAGTGAGTCGAGGAGGGCACGAGTCACCGGGGAGCTGTTTTTT. Protein: CAISESRRARVTGELFF. The J gene is TRBJ2-2, the V gene TRBV10-3, with a possible D match to TRBD2 (6 bases). The CDR3 has 17 residues. Deletions cut 0 bases from V and 4 bases from J, with 15 bases between. CDR1 ENHRY and CDR2 SYGVKD come from the germline V gene.